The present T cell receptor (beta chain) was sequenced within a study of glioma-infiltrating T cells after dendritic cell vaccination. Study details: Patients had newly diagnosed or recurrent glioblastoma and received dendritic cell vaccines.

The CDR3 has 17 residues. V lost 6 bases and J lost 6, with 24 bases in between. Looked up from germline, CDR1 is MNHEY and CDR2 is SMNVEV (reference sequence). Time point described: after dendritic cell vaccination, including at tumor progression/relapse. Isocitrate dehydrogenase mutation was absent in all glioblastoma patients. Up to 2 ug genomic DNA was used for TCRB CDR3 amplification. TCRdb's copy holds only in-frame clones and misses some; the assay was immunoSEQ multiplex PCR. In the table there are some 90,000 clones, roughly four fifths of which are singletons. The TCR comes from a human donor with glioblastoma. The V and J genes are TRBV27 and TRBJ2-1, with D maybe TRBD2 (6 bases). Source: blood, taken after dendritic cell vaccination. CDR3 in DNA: TGTGCCAGCAGGTTAAGTTTACGTAGCGGAGGGGTCAATGAGCAGTTCTTC. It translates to CASRLSLRSGGVNEQFF.